This is a list of T cell receptor beta chains from one sample in a study of blood T cell repertoires in COVID-19. Profiled with immunoSEQ multiplex PCR; TCRdb holds only in-frame clones, not every one. The sample shows fewer than 400,000 clones, around nine tenths of them seen only once. Sample: PBMCs or T cells enriched from blood (not recorded which). The origin of the receptors is a woman between 50 and 59 years old who had recovered from COVID-19. CDR3s include the opening cysteine and the closing phenylalanine or tryptophan. D genes are given only for firm matches. A clone size is listed for some rows: how often the clone was seen (once, few, many), or a class if it is expanded.

TGTGCCAGCAGCTTTACAGCGGCGGGAGAGACCCAGTACTTC CASSFTAAGETQYF - TRBJ2-5 TRBV7-2 -
TGTGCCAGCAGCTTAATGGAGGAGCGGGAAAAACTGTTTTTT CASSLMEEREKLFF - TRBJ1-4 TRBV7-9 -
TGTGCCAGCAGCACGCGACAGGTGAACACTGAAGCTTTCTTT CASSTRQVNTEAFF once TRBJ1-1 TRBV7-9 -
TGTGCCAGCAGCTTTACCCAGGGTAGAGAACAGCCCCAGCATTTT CASSFTQGREQPQHF - TRBJ1-5 TRBV5-5 -
TGTGCCAGCAGCCCCCAGGCAAGCTATGGCTACACCTTC CASSPQASYGYTF once TRBJ1-2 TRBV7-9 -
TGTGCCAGCAGACGACAGGGGGCTATTGAAAAACTGTTTTTT CASRRQGAIEKLFF - TRBJ1-4 TRBV11-2 TRBD1
TGTGCCACCAGCAGCCAGGGGGGCCAAGAGACCCAGTACTTC CATSSQGGQETQYF - TRBJ2-5 TRBV15 -
TGTGCCTGTCCGCGGGGGATCACCGGGGAGCTGTTTTTT CACPRGITGELFF - TRBJ2-2 TRBV30 TRBD2
TGTGCCAGTAGTCCTCGGTACTCTGGAAACACCATATATTTT CASSPRYSGNTIYF - TRBJ1-3 TRBV19 -
TGTGCCACCGCGTCGGGGTCAGGAAACACCATATATTTT CATASGSGNTIYF - TRBJ1-3 TRBV11-2 -
TGTGCCAGTATGACAGGGAGCTACGAGCAGTACTTC CASMTGSYEQYF - TRBJ2-7 TRBV19 TRBD1
TGTGCCAGCAAAGCGGAGGCGGATACGCAGTATTTT CASKAEADTQYF - TRBJ2-3 TRBV2 -
TGCGCCAGCAGCCAAGAGCCCCGAACGGGCACTGAAGCTTTCTTT CASSQEPRTGTEAFF once TRBJ1-1 TRBV4-1 -
TGTGCCCGCAGGGACAGACTCTACGAGCAGTACTTC CARRDRLYEQYF - TRBJ2-7 TRBV6-8 TRBD1
TGTGCCAGCTCATCGTCAGGGTTTGGCTACACCTTC CASSSSGFGYTF - TRBJ1-2 TRBV18 -
- CASSFGGGSGTFF - TRBJ1-1 TRBV7-9 -
TGTGCCAGCGAAAGAGGGAGCGGGGGGGCCTACGAGCAGTACTTC CASERGSGGAYEQYF - TRBJ2-7 TRBV2 TRBD2
TGCGCCAGCAGTTGGGAGATGAACACTGAAGCTTTCTTT CASSWEMNTEAFF - TRBJ1-1 TRBV5-1 -
TGTGCCAGCAGCTCCATAACGGATAGCGGGGGGCGCGCTCGGCAGTACTTC CASSSITDSGGRARQYF - TRBJ2-7 TRBV11-2 TRBD2
TGTGCCAGTAGGGAGGGGTCTCGTGGGGAACTGTTTTTT CASREGSRGELFF - TRBJ1-4 TRBV28 -
TGTGCCAGTAGTATAGATTTGCAGGTTGCAGAAAAACTGTTTTTT CASSIDLQVAEKLFF - TRBJ1-4 TRBV19 -
TGTGCCTGGAGTTACTTCACCGGGGAGCTGTTTTTT CAWSYFTGELFF - TRBJ2-2 TRBV30 -
TGTGCCAGCAGCTTGGGAGGACAGGGGGTCACTGAAGCTTTCTTT CASSLGGQGVTEAFF - TRBJ1-1 TRBV7-9 TRBD1
TGTGCCAGCAGCTTAGCGTGGGGAGGGGTAGAGACTGAAGCTTTCTTT CASSLAWGGVETEAFF - TRBJ1-1 TRBV7-9 -
TGTGCCAGCACAGAGGGAAGTCAGCCCCAGCATTTT CASTEGSQPQHF once TRBJ1-5 TRBV12-3/TRBV12-4 -
TGCGCCAGCAGCCAGGGACAGGGTTATGAAAAACTGTTTTTT CASSQGQGYEKLFF - TRBJ1-4 TRBV4-1 TRBD1
TGTGCCAGTAGTCGACAGCCGAACACTGAAGCTTTCTTT CASSRQPNTEAFF - TRBJ1-1 TRBV19 -
TGTGCCAGCAGCTCCGGGGGTTTTATCACTGAAGCTTTCTTT CASSSGGFITEAFF - TRBJ1-1 TRBV9 -
TGTGCCAGCAGCTTAAATAGGGAGAATGAAAAACTGTTTTTT CASSLNRENEKLFF few TRBJ1-4 TRBV7-9 -
TGTGCCAGCAGCCGCACAACTAAAAACACCATATATTTT CASSRTTKNTIYF - TRBJ1-3 TRBV3-1/TRBV3-2 -
TGTGCCAGCAGCTTAGTTGGCGGGACTAGCGGCAATGAGCAGTTCTTC CASSLVGGTSGNEQFF - TRBJ2-1 TRBV11-2 TRBD2
TGTGCTAGTGGTTCGGGACAGCGAAACACTGAAGCTTTCTTT CASGSGQRNTEAFF - TRBJ1-1 TRBV12-5 TRBD1
TGTGCCAGTAGTATCCGACACCCAGGGGCTTACGAGCAGTACTTC CASSIRHPGAYEQYF few TRBJ2-7 TRBV19 -
TGTGCCAGCAGCTTGGACAGGGGTTACGAGCAGTACTTC CASSLDRGYEQYF - TRBJ2-7 TRBV5-6 TRBD1
TGCGCCAGCAGCCAAGAACAGGGGAATCAGCCCCAGCATTTT CASSQEQGNQPQHF - TRBJ1-5 TRBV4-1 TRBD1
TGCAGTGCTAGTTTAGGGGGCTACACTGAAGCTTTCTTT CSASLGGYTEAFF - TRBJ1-1 TRBV20-1 TRBD1
TGTGCCTGGACCAACGGGGGAAGGAACACCGGGGAGCTGTTTTTT CAWTNGGRNTGELFF - TRBJ2-2 TRBV30 -
TGCGCCAGCAGCTTGGTAGGGGAACGCACTGAAGCTTTCTTT CASSLVGERTEAFF - TRBJ1-1 TRBV5-1 -
TGTGCCAGTAGTGCCCGGGAGGGGCAGCCCCAGCATTTT CASSAREGQPQHF - TRBJ1-5 TRBV19 -
TGTGCCAGCAGCTTAGGTATCAGGGTAAATGAGCAGTTCTTC CASSLGIRVNEQFF - TRBJ2-1 TRBV7-2 -
TGCGCCAGCAGTGAGTTATGGGACAGACCTAATCAGCCCCAGCATTTT CASSELWDRPNQPQHF - TRBJ1-5 TRBV10-1 TRBD1
TGTGCCAGCAGTTTCCAGGGGGACCGCACAGATACGCAGTATTTT CASSFQGDRTDTQYF once TRBJ2-3 TRBV27 TRBD1
TGCAGCGTGGACTCGGGACAGGGGAGGGATACGCAGTATTTT CSVDSGQGRDTQYF - TRBJ2-3 TRBV29-1 TRBD1
TGTGCCAGCAGCTTAGGACAGGGGGTTTTGGATGAGCAGTACTTC CASSLGQGVLDEQYF - TRBJ2-7 TRBV7-9 TRBD1
TGTGCCAGCAGTGAAACGGGGAATAGCAATCAGCCCCAGCATTTT CASSETGNSNQPQHF - TRBJ1-5 TRBV6-1 -
TGTGCCAGTATCGACAAGGACAGGGGCTATGGCTACACCTTC CASIDKDRGYGYTF - TRBJ1-2 TRBV19 TRBD1
TGCGCCAGCAGCTTGAATCTAGCGGGGGGGCTACCCTCCTACAATGAGCAGTTCTTC CASSLNLAGGLPSYNEQFF - TRBJ2-1 TRBV5-1 TRBD2
TGTGCCAGTAGTGGTGGGGCAGCTACGAACACCGGGGAGCTGTTTTTT CASSGGAATNTGELFF few TRBJ2-2 TRBV19 -